The 22 T cell receptor beta chains reported below all come from one sample, sequenced in a study of T-cell memory formation after mild COVID-19. One entry per CDR3 protein results from TCRdb running MiXCR on the 5' RACE reads. The repertoire holds over 500,000 distinct CDR3 sequences, with around 15% as singletons. Material for sequencing was PBMCs or a T cell subset sorted from them (not recorded which). These receptors were collected from an adult woman who had mild COVID-19 (a few samples of this study predate the infection). Cell type and time point are not known.

In its sample, this clonotype was seen a few times. The gene calls are TRBV25-1 and TRBJ2-5; weak D call: TRBD1 (6 bases). The germline gives CDR1 MGHDK, CDR2 SYGVNS. Trimming removed 8 bases from V and 2 bases from J, with 21 bases in between. The CDR3 loop spans 16 amino acids. The CDR3 sequence is CASQPLPGEKQETQYF. The CDR3 DNA reads TGTGCCAGCCAACCCCTCCCAGGGGAAAAACAAGAGACCCAGTACTTC.

This clonotype was counted between two and nine times. CDR3 coding DNA: TGTGCCAGCAGCCCCAGAAACGGGATCGAGTACGAGCAGTACTTC. This encodes CASSPRNGIEYEQYF. The V gene is TRBV3-1, the J gene TRBJ2-7, with D perhaps matching TRBD2 (5 bases). Germline V gene data show CDR1 as LGHDT and CDR2 as YNNKEL (reference sequence). The CDR3 is 15 residues long. The germline V and J ends were trimmed by 4 bases and 4 bases, with 17 bases remaining between them.

This clonotype occurred a few times. One junction end disagrees with the germline gene, perhaps due to a read error. The genes are TRBV2 and TRBJ2-5, with TRBD2 matching over 8 bases. In germline, CDR1 is SNHLY, CDR2 FYNNEI. This CDR3 contains 15 residues. In DNA form, the CDR3 reads TGTGCCAGCATGAGTAGCGGGGAGACTCAAGGGACCCAGTACTTC. This translates into CASMSSGETQGTQYF.

This chain joins TRBV7-2 and TRBJ2-1; 12 positions match TRBD2. Germline V gene lookup returns CDR1 SGHTA and CDR2 FQGNSA. V gave up 4 bases and J gave up 0 bases; unmatched junction bases: 7. The CDR3 has 18 residues. The CDR3 sequence: CASSSARTSGVSYNEQFF. Written as DNA, the CDR3 is TGTGCCAGCAGCTCTGCCCGGACTAGCGGGGTCTCCTACAATGAGCAGTTCTTC.

This clonotype was detected only a few times. The chain combines TRBV4-2 with TRBJ2-7; a weak D match, TRBD1 (5 bases). The germline V gene has CDR1 LGHNA and CDR2 YNFKEQ. V was cut by 3 bases and J by 7 bases, with 10 bases left in between. CDR3 length: 12 amino acids. CDR3 sequence reads: CASSHLGVEQYF. As DNA, the CDR3 is TGTGCCAGCAGCCACCTAGGGGTAGAGCAGTACTTC.

V gene TRBV7-9 combines with J gene TRBJ2-5; TRBD1 matches 7 bases. From germline, CDR1 is SEHNR and CDR2 FQNEAQ (reference sequence). This CDR3 is built from 13 residues. J gave up 5 bases and V 5 bases, and 5 bases lay outside the gene matches. The CDR3: CASSPTGLETQYF. The CDR3 DNA follows: TGTGCCAGCAGCCCGACAGGGCTGGAGACCCAGTACTTC.

This clonotype appeared a few times. This sequence joins TRBV7-3 and TRBJ2-2; possibly TRBD2 for D (6 bases). The CDR3 consists of 15 residues. Per germline, CDR1 SGHTA and CDR2 FQGTGA. V was pared by 1 base and J by 3 bases, with 9 bases between. CDR3 residues: CASSLRGEDTGELFF. CDR3 nucleotide sequence: TGTGCCAGCAGCTTAAGGGGGGAAGACACCGGGGAGCTGTTTTTT.

V and J are TRBV29-1 and TRBJ1-4; TRBD1 matches at 10 bases. V shed 5 bases and J 6 bases; nucleotides not matched to a gene: 3. This CDR3 spans 13 amino acids. Per germline, CDR1 SQVTM and CDR2 ANQGSEA. CDR3 bases: TGCAGCGTTAGGACAGGGGGACATGAAAAACTGTTTTTT. Translation: CSVRTGGHEKLFF.

This clonotype was picked up many times. This rearrangement joins TRBV2 to TRBJ1-1; TRBD1 agrees at 9 bases. V was clipped by 4 bases and J by 4 bases; unmatched bases: 10. Germline assignment: CDR1 SNHLY and CDR2 FYNNEI. CDR3 length equals 16 residues. The CDR3 is CASSVRGQGFGTEAFF. CDR3 in DNA: TGTGCCAGCAGTGTACGTGGACAGGGGTTCGGCACTGAAGCTTTCTTT.

Here the CDR3 DNA reads TGTGCCAGCAGCCCAGAAGGAGTGGGCGATGGCTACACCTTC. It specifies CASSPEGVGDGYTF. This rearrangement joins TRBV4-2 to TRBJ1-2; unclear D gene. Germline assignment: CDR1 LGHNA and CDR2 YNFKEQ. The CDR3 is 14 amino acids. Trimming stripped 4 bases from V and 6 bases from J, with 15 bases between.

This clonotype was detected only a few times. The rearrangement uses TRBV20-1 and TRBJ1-4, with D uncertain. The germline V gene encodes CDR1 DFQATT and CDR2 SNEGSKA (reference sequence). Deletions cut 1 base from V and 8 bases from J, with 14 bases between. The length of the CDR3 is 14 residues. The chain's CDR3 is CSARVGSGNEKLFF. The DNA for the CDR3 is TGCAGTGCTAGAGTAGGGTCCGGAAACGAAAAACTGTTTTTT.

CDR3 in amino acids: CASSFQSGGPGGYTF. The DNA for the CDR3 is TGCGCCAGCAGCTTCCAATCCGGGGGGCCGGGAGGCTACACCTTC. This chain joins TRBV5-1 and TRBJ1-2, with D maybe TRBD1 (6 bases). Germline V gene data show CDR1 as SGHRS and CDR2 as YFSETQ. The length of the CDR3 is 15 residues. Between the trimmed V and J ends, which lost 2 bases and 8 bases, there was a span of 19 bases.

The rearrangement uses TRBV27 and TRBJ2-1, with 9 bases matching TRBD2. With V trimmed by 7 bases and J by 7 bases, 8 bases remained unmatched. Germline assignment: CDR1 MNHEY and CDR2 SMNVEV (reference sequence). The CDR3 extends over 14 amino acids. The CDR3 loop is CASNLSGGRNEQFF. The CDR3 nucleotides are TGTGCCAGCAATCTTAGCGGGGGCAGGAATGAGCAGTTCTTC.

This clonotype was counted ten times or more. The DNA of the CDR3 is TGTGCCACCAGTGATTGGGGACAGGGGATAGGCACCGGGGAGCTGTTTTTT. Amino acid sequence: CATSDWGQGIGTGELFF. This chain joins TRBV24-1 and TRBJ2-2; 10 positions match TRBD1. CDR3 length: 17 amino acids. The trim removed 2 bases at V and 4 bases at J, leaving 6 bases unmatched. Germline values: CDR1 KGHDR, CDR2 SFDVKD.

J is TRBJ2-5 and V is TRBV9, with D possibly matching TRBD2 (5 bases). V lost 0 bases and J lost 10, with 10 bases in between. Germline CDR1 is SGDLS and CDR2 is YYNGEE. CDR3 length: 12 amino acids. The CDR3 region has the DNA TGTGCCAGCAGCGTAGGGGAGCGGCGCCAGTACTTC. As protein: CASSVGERRQYF.

The genes are TRBV13 and TRBJ2-5; TRBD1 agrees at 7 bases. From germline, CDR1 is PRHDT and CDR2 FYEKMQ (reference sequence). V gave up 6 bases and J gave up 3 bases; unmatched junction bases: 7. This CDR3 comprises 14 residues. The chain's CDR3 is CASRLLGGKETQYF. The CDR3 nucleotides read TGTGCCAGCAGACTACTAGGGGGCAAAGAGACCCAGTACTTC.

The chain links TRBV24-1 to TRBJ1-2; 9 bases agree with TRBD1. Germline CDR1 and CDR2: KGHDR and SFDVKD. The CDR3 is 14 residues long. V trimming: 6 bases; J trimming: 7 bases; junction bases outside the gene matches: 8. The CDR3 is CATSSGTGYGGYTF. In DNA, the CDR3 is TGTGCCACCAGTTCCGGGACAGGGTATGGTGGCTACACCTTC.

This clonotype occurred many times. This chain links TRBV10-3 with TRBJ2-3; TRBD1 is a possible D gene (6 bases). Germline V gives CDR1 ENHRY, CDR2 SYGVKD. The CDR3 length is 14 residues. The germline V and J ends were trimmed by 5 bases and 4 bases, with 13 bases remaining between them. This CDR3 reads CAISSRGLADTQYF. The CDR3 DNA follows: TGTGCCATCAGTTCTAGGGGGTTGGCAGATACGCAGTATTTT.

The rearrangement joins TRBV28 to TRBJ2-7; 8 bases fit TRBD2. The V segment lost 4 bases and the J segment 4 bases; nucleotides outside the gene matches: 15. In germline, CDR1 is MDHEN, CDR2 SYDVKM. The CDR3 runs to 17 residues. CDR3 DNA sequence: TGTGCCAGCAGTTACCCCTCCCTAGCGGGTAAAAAATACGAGCAGTACTTC. It encodes CASSYPSLAGKKYEQYF.

This clonotype was seen many times. The CDR3 DNA follows: TGCAGCGTTGAAGAGACTAGCGGGGGGGCCGGGCAGTTCTTC. Translation gives CSVEETSGGAGQFF. The chain uses TRBV29-1 and TRBJ2-1, with 14 bases aligning to TRBD2. There are 14 residues in the CDR3. Germline V gives CDR1 SQVTM, CDR2 ANQGSEA. The J segment lost 12 bases and the V segment lost 0 bases, leaving 4 bases of the junction unmatched.

This clonotype was counted a few times. This rearrangement joins TRBV19 to TRBJ1-2; 8 nucleotides line up with TRBD1. The CDR3 has 13 residues. The V and J ends lost 3 bases and 10 bases, in that order; junction bases with no gene match: 7. CDR1 and CDR2 from the germline V gene are LNHDA and SQIVND (reference sequence). The CDR3 bases are TGTGCCAGTAGTATGAGGACAGGGCTCTACTACACCTTC. Its protein product is CASSMRTGLYYTF.

V is TRBV5-1 and J is TRBJ2-1; 11 bases line up with TRBD2. CDR1 and CDR2 (germline): SGHRS, YFSETQ. The V gene end was trimmed by 3 bases and the J gene end by 3 bases; junction bases not matched to a gene: 8. The CDR3 extends over 17 amino acids. CDR3 sequence: CASSSHLAGGGYNEQFF. The CDR3 DNA follows: TGCGCCAGCAGCTCCCATCTAGCGGGGGGTGGCTACAATGAGCAGTTCTTC.